Described below is a single T cell receptor beta chain sequence and its context. There are a few counts of this clonotype. Its antigen target is currently unknown. No qualities accompany the bases; no much larger clone lies one base away. The data derive from a study of T cells in Graves' hyperthyroidism and ophthalmopathy (dated by TCRdb to the late 2010s). Regarding the research as a whole: Peripheral blood samples were taken at initial diagnosis, before any treatment was given. To identify distinguishing TCR V-J signatures, a discovery cohort of roughly 100 patients was used, comprising roughly 45 with Graves' ophthalmopathy and 57 with stable Graves' hyperthyroidism. Whether ophthalmopathy could be predicted prospectively was tested in an independent validation cohort made up of 18 to 20 hyperthyroidism patients plus 17 patients who later progressed to ophthalmopathy. The roughly 99 discovery patients were divided at random into training and test sets in a 7:3 ratio. The study also compared thyroid tissue and blood T-cell repertoires from over 5 Graves' hyperthyroidism patients. After sampling, hyperthyroidism patients received methimazole starting at 30 mg daily, and ophthalmopathy patients received high-dose intravenous methylprednisolone. The paper describes TCR Vbeta CDR3 sequencing of 135 peripheral blood samples, made up of around 41 ophthalmopathy patients, roughly 80 hyperthyroidism patients and roughly 17 progressor patients.

The TCR beta CDR3 regions were amplified from the RNA transcripts. The TCR CDR3 was subjected to a first round of RT-PCR using the HTBI primer set and the Qiagen OneStep RT-PCR kit. A second multiplex PCR round built the libraries, followed by size selection and purification. Libraries were sequenced paired-end with 100 bp reads on an Illumina HiSeq2000. Turning to the authors' computational methods: SOAPnuke was used to process the raw data, removing reads that contained adapters or uncalled bases, had a mean Phred below 15, or lacked an exact match to the constant primer or identifier. COPE v1.2.5 was used to merge the high-quality paired reads, and each unique nucleotide sequence was defined as a clonotype. Clonotypes were aligned to IMGT TRBV, TRBD and TRBJ reference segments using MiTCR v1.1. The analysis included only V-J combinations with a frequency above 0.0001, which together covered more than 99% of the repertoires. The TCS score was defined as the ratio of F50 (clonal expansion) to E x V (chaos), calculated using BLOSUM62-based TCRdist between CDR3 peptides within each V-J. Welch's t-statistics and random forest reduced several hundred V-J features to 10 to 15, which were used in a naive Bayes classifier (R e1071). TCRdb itself trimmed the public reads at Q25 with fastp, ran MiXCR and retained productive beta chains. Rows with one shared CDR3 protein collapse into an entry with the most common genes and DNA. Here the V and J calls rest on TCRdb's processing, not on the authors' analysis. This sample is represented by 730,000 or so distinct CDR3 sequences; 18% of them were singletons. 16% of the sample rests with the top ten.

Broad study findings and their caveats: No statistical method was used to set the sample size in advance, and investigators knew the group allocation. In validation, the model predicted progression to ophthalmopathy with approximately 69% sensitivity and less than 80% specificity, a median of roughly seven months before onset. A model built on a 13 V-J signature distinguished ophthalmopathy from stable hyperthyroidism, reaching around 88% sensitivity and 81.08% specificity in cross-validation and 80%/75% in testing. Most expanded thyroid clonotypes (frequency above 0.001) were also found in blood, which suggests that blood repertoires may mirror thyroid immune responses.

Hyperthyroidism patients were aged 18 to 65 years and newly diagnosed, with disease duration of less than 2 months. Exclusion was applied to patients with uncontrolled infections, other autoimmune diseases, pregnancy or lactation. Clinical symptoms, serum thyroxine and TRAb, thyroid ultrasound, and orbital computed tomography formed the basis for the diagnoses. Blood from progressor patients was drawn when they were first diagnosed with hyperthyroidism, before any ophthalmopathy symptoms appeared. Ficoll-Paque density gradient centrifugation was used to isolate PBMCs from 8.5 to 10 ml of fresh peripheral blood. Progressor patients were first diagnosed with Graves' hyperthyroidism and then developed ophthalmopathy during follow-up. Total RNA was extracted with Trizol reagent, and quality was checked on an Agilent 2100 Bioanalyzer. CDR1 and CDR2 are read off the germline V gene (reference sequence) as DFQATT and SNEGSKA. The CDR3 holds 16 amino acids from the cysteine to the phenylalanine. Just the 48-base CDR3 DNA is kept, in frame starting at base 1. V is cut by 1 base and J by 7 bases, and the space between the germline ends is 19 bases.

Sequencing used blood. The clonotype comes from a woman between 45 and 65 years old with Graves' hyperthyroidism that later progressed to Graves' ophthalmopathy. The sequence is built from TRBV20-1 and TRBJ2-2, with the D assignment possibly TRBD1 or TRBD2, given 5 matching bases for each. The CDR3 is CSARAPEGTAFGELFF. The bases read TGCAGTGCTAGAGCTCCCGAGGGGACCGCGTTCGGGGAGCTGTTTTTT.